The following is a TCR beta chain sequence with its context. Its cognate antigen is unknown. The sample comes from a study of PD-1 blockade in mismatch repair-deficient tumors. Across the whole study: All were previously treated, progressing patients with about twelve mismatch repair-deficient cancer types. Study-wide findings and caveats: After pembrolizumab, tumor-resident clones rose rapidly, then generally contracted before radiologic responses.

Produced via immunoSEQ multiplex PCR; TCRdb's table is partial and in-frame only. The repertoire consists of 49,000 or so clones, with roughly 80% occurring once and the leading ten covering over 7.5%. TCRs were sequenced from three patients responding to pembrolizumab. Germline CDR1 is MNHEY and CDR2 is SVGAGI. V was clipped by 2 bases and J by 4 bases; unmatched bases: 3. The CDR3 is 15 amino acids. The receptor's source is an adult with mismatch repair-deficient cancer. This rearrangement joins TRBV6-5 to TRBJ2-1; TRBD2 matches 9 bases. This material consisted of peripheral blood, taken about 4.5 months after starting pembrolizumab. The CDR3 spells CASSYGGLAYNEQFF. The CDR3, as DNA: TGTGCCAGCAGTTACGGGGGACTAGCTTACAATGAGCAGTTCTTC.